These T cell receptor beta chains were read from a single sample in a study of blood T cell repertoires in COVID-19. The method was immunoSEQ multiplex PCR; TCRdb's version includes in-frame clones alone and lacks a portion of them. The profile covers 150,000 or so clones, with 84% appearing a single time and approximately 14% taken by the ten largest. The specimen was peripheral blood. The origin of the receptors is a man aged 18 to 29 with active or convalescent COVID-19. The CDR3 runs from the conserved cysteine through the conserved F or W.

J gene: TRBJ2-7; V gene: TRBV28; CDR3 length: 15; CDR3 protein: CASSTPASGSGEQYF
J gene: TRBJ2-7; V gene: TRBV7-2; CDR3 length: 13; CDR3 protein: CASSSHQGYEQYF
J gene: TRBJ1-2; V gene: TRBV7-6; CDR3 length: 16; CDR3 protein: CASSPRLAHSNYGYTF
J gene: TRBJ2-1; V gene: TRBV11-3; CDR3 length: 12; CDR3 protein: CASSQNGGEQFF
J gene: TRBJ2-2; V gene: TRBV28; CDR3 length: 14; CDR3 protein: CAGKGQNDAGELFF
J gene: TRBJ1-5; V gene: TRBV2; CDR3 length: 16; CDR3 protein: CASRVPEGPANQPQHF
J gene: TRBJ2-7; V gene: TRBV11-2; CDR3 length: 17; CDR3 protein: CASSLDTAGGAVYEQYF
J gene: TRBJ2-3; V gene: TRBV11-3; CDR3 length: 14; CDR3 protein: CASSLAGGQDTQYF
J gene: TRBJ2-5; V gene: TRBV18; CDR3 length: 13; CDR3 protein: CASSPSGQETQYF
J gene: TRBJ1-3; V gene: TRBV18; CDR3 length: 15; CDR3 protein: CASSPFVRSGNTIYF
J gene: TRBJ2-4; V gene: TRBV4-1; CDR3 length: 14; CDR3 protein: CASSQGLAENIQYF
J gene: TRBJ1-4; V gene: TRBV24-1; CDR3 length: 16; CDR3 protein: CATSGGTGTTNEKLFF
J gene: TRBJ2-7; V gene: TRBV27; CDR3 length: 14; CDR3 protein: CASKLRHGSYEQYF
J gene: TRBJ1-1; V gene: TRBV18; CDR3 length: 12; CDR3 protein: CASSPRDSEAFF
J gene: TRBJ2-7; V gene: TRBV13; CDR3 length: 18; CDR3 protein: CASSSTMTSGKNSYEQYF
J gene: TRBJ1-1; V gene: TRBV4-1; CDR3 length: 18; CDR3 protein: CASSQVPRGPGGDTEAFF
J gene: TRBJ1-6; V gene: TRBV28; CDR3 length: 13; CDR3 protein: CATPGTGRSPLHF
J gene: TRBJ2-7; V gene: TRBV7-9; CDR3 length: 14; CDR3 protein: CASSLDPGDYEQYF
J gene: TRBJ2-1; V gene: TRBV21-1; CDR3 length: 13; CDR3 protein: CASSKQRTYEQFF
J gene: TRBJ2-3; V gene: TRBV4-2; CDR3 length: 20; CDR3 protein: CASSQDPLEERGEGTDTQYF
J gene: TRBJ2-6; V gene: TRBV24-1; CDR3 length: 14; CDR3 protein: CATSRGSGANVLTF
J gene: TRBJ2-7; V gene: TRBV28; CDR3 length: 12; CDR3 protein: CATAGDSYEQYF
J gene: TRBJ2-3; V gene: TRBV7-8; CDR3 length: 16; CDR3 protein: CASSPYRTSVPDTQYF
J gene: TRBJ2-5; V gene: TRBV6-5; CDR3 length: 13; CDR3 protein: CAGERGAQETQYF
J gene: TRBJ1-3; V gene: TRBV6-5; CDR3 length: 16; CDR3 protein: CASSSGTGLSGNTIYF
J gene: TRBJ2-7; V gene: TRBV28; CDR3 length: 14; CDR3 protein: CASTLERGGYEQYF
J gene: TRBJ2-5; V gene: TRBV28; CDR3 length: 13; CDR3 protein: CASRQGSWETQYF
J gene: TRBJ1-1; V gene: TRBV19; CDR3 length: 17; CDR3 protein: CASSPFSFEGDPTEAFF
J gene: TRBJ2-7; V gene: TRBV2; CDR3 length: 12; CDR3 protein: CASRDYSYEQYF
J gene: TRBJ1-2; V gene: TRBV11-2; CDR3 length: 14; CDR3 protein: CASSSGLANYGYTF
J gene: TRBJ1-1; V gene: TRBV19; CDR3 length: 13; CDR3 protein: CASSTYRQIEAFF
J gene: TRBJ1-1; V gene: TRBV29-1; CDR3 length: 12; CDR3 protein: CSVGTGDTEAFF
J gene: TRBJ1-2; V gene: TRBV7-2; CDR3 length: 16; CDR3 protein: CASSLAPATGNYGYTF
J gene: TRBJ2-5; V gene: TRBV19; CDR3 length: 14; CDR3 protein: CASSIKLAEETQYF
J gene: TRBJ1-6; V gene: TRBV4-1; CDR3 length: 18; CDR3 protein: CASSQDSGTGFSNSPLHF
J gene: TRBJ1-1; V gene: TRBV6-6; CDR3 length: 15; CDR3 protein: CASSYGSQGVTEAFF
J gene: TRBJ2-5; V gene: TRBV28; CDR3 length: 16; CDR3 protein: CASSNLLAEAQETQYF
J gene: TRBJ1-5; V gene: TRBV19; CDR3 length: 15; CDR3 protein: CASRPTMTGNQPQHF
J gene: TRBJ1-6; V gene: TRBV6-6; CDR3 length: 15; CDR3 protein: CASSYAGTGGSPLHF
J gene: TRBJ2-1; V gene: TRBV5-4; CDR3 length: 14; CDR3 protein: CASSSRQGAHEQFF
J gene: TRBJ1-3; V gene: TRBV29-1; CDR3 length: 17; CDR3 protein: CSVAASGGTRSGNTIYF
J gene: TRBJ2-5; V gene: TRBV10-3; CDR3 length: 11; CDR3 protein: CAISDRETQYF
J gene: TRBJ2-7; V gene: TRBV11-3; CDR3 length: 13; CDR3 protein: CASSFNSAYEQYF
J gene: TRBJ1-1; V gene: TRBV12-5; CDR3 length: 14; CDR3 protein: CASGLGQENTEAFF
J gene: TRBJ1-5; V gene: TRBV18; CDR3 length: 14; CDR3 protein: CASSQTDSNQPQHF
J gene: TRBJ1-2; V gene: TRBV19; CDR3 length: 16; CDR3 protein: CASSPRKDRNNYGYTF
J gene: TRBJ1-1; V gene: TRBV6-1; CDR3 length: 15; CDR3 protein: CASSEHGWRGGEAFF
J gene: TRBJ1-5; V gene: TRBV19; CDR3 length: 13; CDR3 protein: CASRNMDSWPQHF
J gene: TRBJ2-3; V gene: TRBV11-2; CDR3 length: 16; CDR3 protein: CASSARLAGGTDTQYF
J gene: TRBJ2-5; V gene: TRBV5-4; CDR3 length: 15; CDR3 protein: CASSLAAASGETQYF
J gene: TRBJ2-7; V gene: TRBV6-5; CDR3 length: 16; CDR3 protein: CASSYSKSGGSYEQYF
J gene: TRBJ1-1; V gene: TRBV2; CDR3 length: 11; CDR3 protein: CASSEGTSAFF
J gene: TRBJ2-7; V gene: TRBV4-3; CDR3 length: 16; CDR3 protein: CASSQDRTSGPFEQYF
J gene: TRBJ1-1; V gene: TRBV6-5; CDR3 length: 13; CDR3 protein: CASSYTGNTEAFF
J gene: TRBJ1-1; V gene: TRBV6-5; CDR3 length: 13; CDR3 protein: CASSRASRTEAFF
J gene: TRBJ1-1; V gene: TRBV19; CDR3 length: 13; CDR3 protein: CASRDRGATEAFF
J gene: TRBJ2-5; V gene: TRBV3-1/TRBV3-2; CDR3 length: 13; CDR3 protein: CASTYRNGETQYF
J gene: TRBJ1-5; V gene: TRBV6-2/TRBV6-3; CDR3 length: 15; CDR3 protein: CASSPGRGSNQPQHF
J gene: TRBJ1-4; V gene: TRBV7-9; CDR3 length: 15; CDR3 protein: CASSDYGGLGEKLFF